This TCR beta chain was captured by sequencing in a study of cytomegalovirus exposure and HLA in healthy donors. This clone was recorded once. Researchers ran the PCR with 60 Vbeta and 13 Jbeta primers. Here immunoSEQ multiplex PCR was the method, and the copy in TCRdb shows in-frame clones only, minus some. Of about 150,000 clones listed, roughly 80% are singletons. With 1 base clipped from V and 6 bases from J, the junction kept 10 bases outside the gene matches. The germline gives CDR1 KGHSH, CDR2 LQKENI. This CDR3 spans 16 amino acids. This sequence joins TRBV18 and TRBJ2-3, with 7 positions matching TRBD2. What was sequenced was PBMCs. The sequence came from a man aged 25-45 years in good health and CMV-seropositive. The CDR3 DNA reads TGTGCCAGCTCACCACAACTAGCGTTAGTATTGGATACGCAGTATTTT. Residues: CASSPQLALVLDTQYF.